This is a list of T cell receptor beta chains from one sample in a study of CD8+ T cells in alopecia areata. TCRdb's copy holds only in-frame clones and misses some; the assay was immunoSEQ multiplex PCR. The sample lists a few hundred thousand clones; approximately 67% were seen once. The sample in question was CD4+ T cells sorted from blood, obtained around week 44, from a patient treated with tofacitinib. Receptors originate from a human donor with alopecia areata. CDR3s include the opening cysteine and the closing phenylalanine or tryptophan. The D gene is left open where the match is weak. Expanded clones get a size class; other rows say once, few or many, or leave the size out.

>.|.|TRBV4-3|TRBJ1-2
TGCGCCAGCAGCCAAGCACGTACAGACTATGGCTACACCTTC
CASSQARTDYGYTF
>.|few|TRBV2|TRBJ2-7
TGTGCCAGCAGTGATTTCGAGCAGTACTTC
CASSDFEQYF
>TRBD1|.|TRBV7-9|TRBJ1-2
TGTGCCAGCAGCTTAGAGGGGGGACAGGGTCTTTATGGCTACACCTTC
CASSLEGGQGLYGYTF
>.|.|TRBV29-1|TRBJ1-5
TGCAGCGTTGCTGAACAGGTCAATCAGCCCCAGCATTTT
CSVAEQVNQPQHF
>TRBD2|.|TRBV6-5|TRBJ2-1
TGTGCCAGCACCCCCCTGGGCGGGGGATACAATGAGCAGTTCTTC
CASTPLGGGYNEQFF
>TRBD1|few|TRBV29-1|TRBJ2-2
TGCAGCGTTGGGGGACAGGGACCCACCGGGGAGCTGTTTTTT
CSVGGQGPTGELFF
>.|.|TRBV29-1|TRBJ2-7
TGCAGCGGTGGGACGGGGAACGACGAGCAGTACTTC
CSGGTGNDEQYF
>TRBD1|.|TRBV7-2|TRBJ1-1
TGTGCCAGCAACCAAGCCGGGACAGGGGGCGGGACTGAAGCTTTCTTT
CASNQAGTGGGTEAFF
>TRBD2|.|TRBV7-6|TRBJ2-3
TGTGCCAGCAGCTTAGTAGCGGGCGGTACGCAGGGCGCAGATACGCAGTATTTT
CASSLVAGGTQGADTQYF
>.|.|TRBV10-3|TRBJ1-1
TGTGCCATCACTGGTGAAGGCTTCAAGAGGGCTTTCTTT
CAITGEGFKRAFF
>.|.|TRBV6-1|TRBJ1-1
TGTGCCAGCAATCAACGGGTTCTGACTGAAGCTTTCTTT
CASNQRVLTEAFF
>.|.|TRBV7-8|TRBJ2-5
TGTGCCAGCAGCTTAGCTGAAACCCAGTACTTC
CASSLAETQYF
>.|.|TRBV27|TRBJ1-6
TGTGCCAGCAGTTTTAGGGGGGGTAATTCACCCCTCCACTTT
CASSFRGGNSPLHF
>.|once|TRBV15|TRBJ2-1
TGTGCCACCAGCATAGTAAGAAGTCTAAATGAGCAGTTCTTC
CATSIVRSLNEQFF
>.|few|TRBV7-3|TRBJ2-1
TGTGCCAGCAGCTTATTGTCTAGCCCGTTCTTC
CASSLLSSPFF
>.|.|TRBV4-3|TRBJ2-2
TGCGCCAGCAGCCAAGGATTTATGAACACCGGGGAGCTGTTTTTT
CASSQGFMNTGELFF
>.|once|TRBV29-1|TRBJ1-1
TGCAGCACCTCGGGGAGAATGAACACTGAAGCTTTCTTT
CSTSGRMNTEAFF
>.|.|TRBV6-6|TRBJ1-1
TGTGCCAGCAGTTACGGTTACACTGAAGCTTTCTTT
CASSYGYTEAFF
>.|few|TRBV5-1|TRBJ1-5
TGCGCCAGCAGCCCGGGGGTGGCGAATCAGCCCCAGCATTTT
CASSPGVANQPQHF
>TRBD1|.|TRBV2|TRBJ1-2
TGTGCCTGCCGCGACGGGACAGCTAACTATGGCTACACCTTC
CACRDGTANYGYTF
>.|few|TRBV27|TRBJ1-1
TGTGCCAGCAGTGGCCCGGGGAACACTGAAGCTTTCTTT
CASSGPGNTEAFF
>.|.|TRBV29-1|TRBJ1-1
TGCAGCGTTGTCCCGTACCTGGGGACTGAAGCTTTCTTT
CSVVPYLGTEAFF
>TRBD2|.|TRBV20-1|TRBJ2-4
TGCAGTGCCGAAATTAGCGGGACCAAGTACTTC
CSAEISGTKYF
>TRBD1|.|TRBV29-1|TRBJ1-1
TGCAGCGCGACAGGGTCTGGGAACACTGAAGCTTTCTTT
CSATGSGNTEAFF
>.|few|TRBV29-1|TRBJ2-7
TGCAGCGTTAGACAGGAAAGTCTCTACGAGCAGTACTTC
CSVRQESLYEQYF
>TRBD1|.|TRBV6-1|TRBJ1-5
TGTGCCAGCAGTGAATTATCGGGACAGGGTTACAAACAGCCCCAGCATTTT
CASSELSGQGYKQPQHF
>.|.|TRBV29-1|TRBJ2-7
TGCAGCGCCGGAGGGGGTGGGTCCTACGAGCAGTACTTC
CSAGGGGSYEQYF
>.|few|TRBV29-1|TRBJ2-3
TGCAGCGTTGGGGGATCGGATACGCAGTATTTT
CSVGGSDTQYF
>.|.|TRBV30|TRBJ2-3
TGTGCCTGGAGTTTTTCTCAGGAACGCACGCAGTATTTT
CAWSFSQERTQYF
>.|.|TRBV4-3|TRBJ2-7
TGCGCCAGCAGCCAAGATGTGGGGACCTTCTACGAGCAGTACTTC
CASSQDVGTFYEQYF
>.|.|TRBV19|TRBJ2-2
TGTGCCAGTAGTTACCTAGCCATGAACACCGGGGAGCTGTTTTTT
CASSYLAMNTGELFF
>.|.|TRBV19|TRBJ1-2
TGTGCCAGTAGAACTCAGACAGGCGGGATAGGCTACACCTTC
CASRTQTGGIGYTF
>TRBD1|few|TRBV29-1|TRBJ1-2
TGCAGCGTTGGCGGACAGGGGATTGATGGCTACACCTTC
CSVGGQGIDGYTF
>TRBD1|.|TRBV30|TRBJ1-1
TGTGCCTGGAGGGTAAACAGGGGCACTGAAGCTTTCTTT
CAWRVNRGTEAFF
>TRBD1|.|TRBV7-2|TRBJ1-2
TGTGCCAGCAGCCCACAGGGGAGGGAAAACTATGGCTACACCTTC
CASSPQGRENYGYTF
>TRBD1|.|TRBV5-5|TRBJ2-7
TGTGCCAGCAGCTTTGAGGGACAGGGGACCACCTACGAGCAGTACTTC
CASSFEGQGTTYEQYF
>TRBD1|many|TRBV5-6|TRBJ2-5
TGTGCCAGCAGCTTGGTAGGGTCAGGGGGATTGGAGACCCAGTACTTC
CASSLVGSGGLETQYF
>.|.|TRBV2|TRBJ1-5
TGTGCCAGCAAACCCTCGACAGCTAACTATCAGCCCCAGCATTTT
CASKPSTANYQPQHF
>TRBD1|.|TRBV29-1|TRBJ1-2
TGCAGCGTGGCCGGACAGGGGGGTAACTATGGCTACACCTTC
CSVAGQGGNYGYTF
>.|.|TRBV9|TRBJ1-1
TGTGCCAGCAGCGTAGGAGGTAGCGCTGAAGCTTTCTTT
CASSVGGSAEAFF
>TRBD1|.|TRBV4-3|TRBJ1-2
TGCGCCAGCAGCCAGCGGACAGGGGGAGGACACTATGGCTACACCTTC
CASSQRTGGGHYGYTF